This T cell receptor beta chain was captured by sequencing in a study of blood T cells in healthy people across ages. Notes on the study in general: Measured against age, TCR beta diversity per million T cells decreased in a roughly linear manner.

The CDR3 runs to 16 residues. V lost 3 bases to trimming and J lost 1 base, with 11 bases between them. Per the germline V gene, CDR1 is SGHRS and CDR2 is YFSETQ. Collection of 9 to 10 milliliters of peripheral blood was performed for each donor. For this clonotype: Its antigen is undetermined.

For the second PCR, which ran for roughly 6 to 11 cycles, a sample-barcoded 5' primer and a J-beta primer mix were used. TCRdb independently ran MiXCR on the 5' RACE reads; one entry per CDR3 protein. Among 1,800,000 or so distinct CDR3 sequences listed, approximately 39% were seen once. The sequencing input was blood. The receptor was derived from a human donor in good health. J is TRBJ2-6 and V is TRBV5-1; perhaps D is TRBD1 or TRBD2 (5 bases each). This CDR3 reads CASSSREGSGANVLTF. In DNA form, the CDR3 reads TGCGCCAGCAGCTCACGTGAGGGGTCTGGGGCCAACGTCCTGACTTTC. Supplemented by reference TRBV5-1 and TRBJ2-6, the full variable domain reads KAGVTQTPRYLIKTRGQQVTLSCSPISGHRSVSWYQQTPGQGLQFLFEYFSETQRNKGNFPGRFSGRQFSNSRSEMNVSTLELGDSALYLCASSSREGSGANVLTFGAGSRLTVL.